This T cell receptor beta chain was recovered during a study of Graves' ophthalmopathy and Graves' hyperthyroidism. RNA transcripts were the template, and TCR beta CDR3 regions were amplified from them. Second-round multiplex PCR followed a first-round RT-PCR using HTBI primers. TCRdb analysed the multiplex PCR reads with MiXCR anew, one entry per CDR3 protein. The sample carries 400,000 or so distinct CDR3 sequences, 15% recorded once. Ophthalmopathy absent within 18 months of follow-up marked hyperthyroidism as stable. Sampling approximately 10 ml of fresh peripheral blood provided the PBMCs. Germline-derived CDR1 and CDR2 are SGHTA and FQGNSA. V was pared by 2 bases and J by 4 bases, with 9 bases between. The CDR3 extends over 13 amino acids.

The rearrangement uses TRBV7-2 and TRBJ2-7; D is ambiguous. The sequencing input was peripheral blood. This receptor was identified in a woman aged 18 to 35 with stable Graves' hyperthyroidism. Written as DNA, the CDR3 is TGTGCCAGCAGCTTAAGGCCTTGGTACGAGCAGTACTTC. Translating gives CASSLRPWYEQYF.